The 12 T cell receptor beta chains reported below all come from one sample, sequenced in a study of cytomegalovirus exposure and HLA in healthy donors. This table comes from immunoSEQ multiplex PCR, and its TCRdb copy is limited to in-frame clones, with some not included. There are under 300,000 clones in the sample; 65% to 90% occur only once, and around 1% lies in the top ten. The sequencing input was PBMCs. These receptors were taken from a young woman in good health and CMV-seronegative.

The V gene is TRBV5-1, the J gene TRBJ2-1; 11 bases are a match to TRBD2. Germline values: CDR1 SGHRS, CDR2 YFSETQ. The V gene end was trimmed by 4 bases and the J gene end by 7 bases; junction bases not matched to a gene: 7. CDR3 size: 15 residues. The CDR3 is CASSRGTSGLNEQFF. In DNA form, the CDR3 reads TGCGCCAGCAGCCGGGGGACTAGCGGACTGAATGAGCAGTTCTTC.

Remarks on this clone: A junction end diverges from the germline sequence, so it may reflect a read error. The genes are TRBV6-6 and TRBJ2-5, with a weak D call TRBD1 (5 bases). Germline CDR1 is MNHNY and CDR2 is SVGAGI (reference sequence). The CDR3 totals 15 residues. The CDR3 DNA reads TGTGCCAGCAGCTACTTCACAGGCGGTAAAGAGACCCAGTACTTC. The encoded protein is CASSYFTGGKETQYF.

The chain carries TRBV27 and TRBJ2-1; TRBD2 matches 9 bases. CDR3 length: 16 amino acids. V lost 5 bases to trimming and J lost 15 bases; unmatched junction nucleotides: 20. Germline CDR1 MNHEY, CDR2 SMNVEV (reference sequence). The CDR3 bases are TGTGCCAGCAGTATGCTAGCGGGAACGGGTCCGGCCGGTCCGTTCTTC. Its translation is CASSMLAGTGPAGPFF.

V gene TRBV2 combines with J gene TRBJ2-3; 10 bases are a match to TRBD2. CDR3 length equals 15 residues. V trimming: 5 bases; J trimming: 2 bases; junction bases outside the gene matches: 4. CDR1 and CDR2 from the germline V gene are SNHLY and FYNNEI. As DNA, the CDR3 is TGTGCCAGCAGTTCCGGGACTAGCGTCACAGATACGCAGTATTTT. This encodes CASSSGTSVTDTQYF.

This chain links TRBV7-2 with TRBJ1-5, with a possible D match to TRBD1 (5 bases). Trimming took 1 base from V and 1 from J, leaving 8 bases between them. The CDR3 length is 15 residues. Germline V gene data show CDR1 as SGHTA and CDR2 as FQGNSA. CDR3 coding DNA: TGTGCCAGCAGCTTAGATGGGGGGAGCAATCAGCCCCAGCATTTT. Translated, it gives CASSLDGGSNQPQHF.

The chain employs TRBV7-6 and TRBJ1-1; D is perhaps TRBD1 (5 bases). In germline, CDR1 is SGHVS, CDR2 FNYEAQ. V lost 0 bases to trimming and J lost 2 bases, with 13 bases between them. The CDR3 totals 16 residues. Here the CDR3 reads CASSLAYLGLNTEAFF. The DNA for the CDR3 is TGTGCCAGCAGCTTAGCTTATCTGGGGCTCAACACTGAAGCTTTCTTT. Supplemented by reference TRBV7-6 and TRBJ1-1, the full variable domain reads GAGVSQSPRYKVTKRGQDVALRCDPISGHVSLYWYRQALGQGPEFLTYFNYEAQQDKSGLPNDRFSAERPEGSISTLTIQRTEQRDSAMYRCASSLAYLGLNTEAFFGQGTRLTVV.

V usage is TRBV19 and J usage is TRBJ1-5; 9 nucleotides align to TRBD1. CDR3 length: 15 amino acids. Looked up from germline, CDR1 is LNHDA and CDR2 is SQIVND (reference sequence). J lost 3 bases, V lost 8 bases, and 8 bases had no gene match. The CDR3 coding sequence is TGTGCCAGTCACCCGGGACAGGGTGACAATCAGCCCCAGCATTTT. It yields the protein CASHPGQGDNQPQHF. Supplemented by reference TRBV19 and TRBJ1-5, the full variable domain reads DGGITQSPKYLFRKEGQNVTLSCEQNLNHDAMYWYRQDPGQGLRLIYYSQIVNDFQKGDIAEGYSVSREKKESFPLTVTSAQKNPTAFYLCASHPGQGDNQPQHFGDGTRLSIL.

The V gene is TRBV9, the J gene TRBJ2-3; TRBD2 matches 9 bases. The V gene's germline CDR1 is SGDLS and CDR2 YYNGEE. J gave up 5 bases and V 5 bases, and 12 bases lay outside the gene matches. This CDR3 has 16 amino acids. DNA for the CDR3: TGTGCCAGCAGTTTTCACTTAGCGGGGGCGGGAGATACGCAGTATTTT. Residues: CASSFHLAGAGDTQYF.

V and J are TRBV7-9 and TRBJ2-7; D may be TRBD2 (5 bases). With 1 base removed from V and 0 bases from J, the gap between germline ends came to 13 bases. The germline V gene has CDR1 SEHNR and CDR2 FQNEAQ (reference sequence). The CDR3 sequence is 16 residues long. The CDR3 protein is CASSLVVRAGSYEQYF. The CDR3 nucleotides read TGTGCCAGCAGCTTAGTGGTGAGGGCGGGCTCCTACGAGCAGTACTTC.

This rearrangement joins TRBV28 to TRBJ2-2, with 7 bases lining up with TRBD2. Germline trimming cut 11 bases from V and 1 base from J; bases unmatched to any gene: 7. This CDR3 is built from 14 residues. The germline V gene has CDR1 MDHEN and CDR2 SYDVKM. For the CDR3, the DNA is TGTGCCGGAGGCGGGAGAGAGAACACCGGGGAGCTGTTTTTT. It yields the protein CAGGGRENTGELFF.

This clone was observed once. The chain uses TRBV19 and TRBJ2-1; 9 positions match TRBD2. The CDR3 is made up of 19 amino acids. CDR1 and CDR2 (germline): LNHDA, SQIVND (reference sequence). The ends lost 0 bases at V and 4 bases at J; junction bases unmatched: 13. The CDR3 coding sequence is TGTGCCAGTAGTATAGACCCCCCGAGGGCTAGCGGGAAATACAATGAGCAGTTCTTC. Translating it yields CASSIDPPRASGKYNEQFF.

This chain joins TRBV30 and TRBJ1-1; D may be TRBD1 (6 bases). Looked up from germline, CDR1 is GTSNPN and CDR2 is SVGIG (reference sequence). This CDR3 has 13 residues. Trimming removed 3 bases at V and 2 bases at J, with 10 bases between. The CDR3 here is CAWSKDRNTEAFF. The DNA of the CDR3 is TGTGCCTGGAGCAAGGACAGAAACACTGAAGCTTTCTTT.